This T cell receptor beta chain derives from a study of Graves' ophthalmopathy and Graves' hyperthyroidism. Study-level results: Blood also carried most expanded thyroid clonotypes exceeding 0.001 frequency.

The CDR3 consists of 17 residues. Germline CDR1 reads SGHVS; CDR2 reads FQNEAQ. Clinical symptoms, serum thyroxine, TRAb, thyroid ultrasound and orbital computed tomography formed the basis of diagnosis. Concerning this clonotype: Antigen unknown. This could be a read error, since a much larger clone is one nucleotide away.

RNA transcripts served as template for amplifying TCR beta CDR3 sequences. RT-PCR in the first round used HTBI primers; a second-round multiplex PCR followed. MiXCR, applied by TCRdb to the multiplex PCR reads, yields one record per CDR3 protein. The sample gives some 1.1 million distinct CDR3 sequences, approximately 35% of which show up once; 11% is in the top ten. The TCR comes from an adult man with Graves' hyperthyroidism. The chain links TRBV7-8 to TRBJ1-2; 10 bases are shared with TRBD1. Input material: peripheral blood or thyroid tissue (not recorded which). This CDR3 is CASSSIKERDRGYGCTF. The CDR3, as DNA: TGTGCCAGCAGCTCGATTAAGGAACGGGACAGGGGCTATGGCTGCACCTTC.